The next 10 T cell receptor beta chains were all read from a single sample in a study of cytomegalovirus exposure and HLA in healthy donors. The PCR had 60 Vbeta and 13 Jbeta primers. Sequencing was performed with immunoSEQ multiplex PCR; in TCRdb, only in-frame clones are kept and a portion is missing. With 200,000 or so clones in the sample, the ten largest clones hold approximately 0.74%. What was sequenced was PBMCs. The receptor set was obtained from a boy between 10 and 17 years old in good health and CMV-seronegative.

The V and J genes are TRBV11-3 and TRBJ2-1; D may be TRBD1 (6 bases). This CDR3 has 18 residues. V lost 6 bases and J 2 bases, leaving 23 bases between the germline ends. CDR1 is SGHNT and CDR2 is YENEEA in the germline V gene. The CDR3 sequence: CASSASGQSLFPYNEQFF. In DNA, the CDR3 is TGTGCCAGCAGTGCATCCGGACAGAGCCTCTTTCCCTACAATGAGCAGTTCTTC.

CDR3 in amino acids: CAWSPLGAVPPYEQYF. CDR3 nucleotide sequence: TGTGCCTGGAGCCCGCTGGGGGCCGTTCCTCCCTACGAGCAGTACTTC. This chain connects TRBV30 to TRBJ2-7; possibly TRBD1 for D (6 bases). Germline CDR1 GTSNPN, CDR2 SVGIG (reference sequence). The CDR3 consists of 16 residues. With 3 bases removed from V and 2 bases from J, the gap between germline ends came to 20 bases.

The genes are TRBV5-4 and TRBJ2-2, with D possibly being TRBD1 (6 bases). V lost 0 bases, J lost 4 bases, and 13 bases lay in between. The CDR3 extends over 16 amino acids. Germline V lookup: CDR1 SGHNT, CDR2 YYREEE (reference sequence). DNA for the CDR3: TGTGCCAGCAGCTTGGGGGGGCAGGGTGTCACCGGGGAGCTGTTTTTT. This encodes CASSLGGQGVTGELFF.

As concerns this clone: This specimen includes other DNA sequences encoding the same CDR3. The chain carries TRBV11-2 and TRBJ2-7, with TRBD2 identical over 10 bases. V shed 4 bases, J shed 2 bases, and the junction held 8 bases outside the gene matches. CDR3 size: 16 residues. Germline values: CDR1 SGHAT, CDR2 FQNNGV. This CDR3 is CASSWPSSGGPYEQYF. CDR3 in DNA: TGTGCCAGCAGCTGGCCCTCTAGCGGGGGCCCCTACGAGCAGTACTTC. Full variable domain (rest looked up from reference TRBV11-2 and TRBJ2-7): EAGVAQSPRYKIIEKRQSVAFWCNPISGHATLYWYQQILGQGPKLLIQFQNNGVVDDSQLPKDRFSAERLKGVDSTLKIQPAKLEDSAVYLCASSWPSSGGPYEQYFGPGTRLTVT.

The J gene is TRBJ2-3, the V gene TRBV7-8; TRBD1 matches 9 bases. V lost 6 bases to trimming and J lost 8 bases; unmatched junction nucleotides: 18. The CDR3 has 17 residues. Germline V gene sequence: CDR1 SGHVS, CDR2 FQNEAQ. The CDR3 DNA follows: TGTGCCAGCAGGGGGGAGAGGGACAGGGCCTCCTTCGGTACGCAGTATTTT. Translating gives CASRGERDRASFGTQYF. The full variable domain, with the rest looked up from reference TRBV7-8 and TRBJ2-3, is GAGVSQSPRYKVAKRGQDVALRCDPISGHVSLFWYQQALGQGPEFLTYFQNEAQLDKSGLPSDRFFAERPEGSVSTLKIQRTQQEDSAVYLCASRGERDRASFGTQYFGPGTRLTVL.

This sequence joins TRBV30 and TRBJ1-4, with TRBD1 as a possible D gene (5 bases). Trimming cost V 1 base and J 7 bases, with 13 bases left between them. This CDR3 contains 14 residues. Germline lookup yields CDR1 GTSNPN and CDR2 SVGIG (reference sequence). The CDR3 nucleotides read TGTGCCTGGAGTGCCGCCGGGGGGAGTGAAAAACTGTTTTTT. Translated, it gives CAWSAAGGSEKLFF.

This chain connects TRBV28 to TRBJ1-6; 10 bases fit TRBD1. Germline loops: CDR1 MDHEN, CDR2 SYDVKM. This CDR3 region has 15 residues. The V segment lost 7 bases and the J segment 5 bases; nucleotides outside the gene matches: 5. DNA of the CDR3: TGTGCCAGCACCGGGGGGACAGGGGATAATTCACCCCTCCACTTT. It encodes CASTGGTGDNSPLHF.

Concerning this clone: This sample also contains other DNA sequences that code for the same CDR3. V gene TRBV4-1 combines with J gene TRBJ1-5, with a weak D call TRBD1 (6 bases). V was cut by 1 base and J by 7 bases, with 8 bases left in between. Germline values: CDR1 MGHRA, CDR2 YSYEKL. The CDR3 covers 13 residues. The CDR3 loop is CASSQAGGQPQHF. As DNA, the CDR3 is TGCGCCAGCAGCCAAGCGGGGGGCCAGCCCCAGCATTTT.

The genes are TRBV10-3 and TRBJ1-2; the match to TRBD1 covers 9 bases. There are 13 residues in the CDR3. J lost 6 bases, V lost 11 bases, and 10 bases had no gene match. The V gene's germline CDR1 is ENHRY and CDR2 SYGVKD. CDR3 sequence (DNA): TGTGCCTCTCGGACAGGGGAGGTTCATGGCTACACCTTC. This translates into CASRTGEVHGYTF.

The V call is TRBV7-8, the J call TRBJ2-7; 7 nucleotides line up with TRBD2. The V segment lost 7 bases and the J segment 2 bases; nucleotides outside the gene matches: 8. The CDR3 loop spans 14 amino acids. From germline, CDR1 is SGHVS and CDR2 FQNEAQ. Here the CDR3 reads CASKERGPAYEQYF. In DNA form, the CDR3 reads TGTGCCAGCAAGGAGCGGGGTCCCGCCTACGAGCAGTACTTC.